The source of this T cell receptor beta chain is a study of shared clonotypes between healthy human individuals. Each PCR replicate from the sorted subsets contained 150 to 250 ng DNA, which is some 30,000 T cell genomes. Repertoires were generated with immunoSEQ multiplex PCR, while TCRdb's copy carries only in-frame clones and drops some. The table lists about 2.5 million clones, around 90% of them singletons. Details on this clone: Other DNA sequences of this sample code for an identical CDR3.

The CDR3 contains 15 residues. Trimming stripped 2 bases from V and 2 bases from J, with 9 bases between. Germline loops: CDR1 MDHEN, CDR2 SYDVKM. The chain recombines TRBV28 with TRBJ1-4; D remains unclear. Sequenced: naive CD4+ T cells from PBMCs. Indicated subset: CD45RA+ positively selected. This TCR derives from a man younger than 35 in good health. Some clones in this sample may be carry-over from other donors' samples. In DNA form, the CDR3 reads TGTGCCAGCAGTTTAGGTGGGAGTACTAATGAAAAACTGTTTTTT. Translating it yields CASSLGGSTNEKLFF.